Sequencing of this T cell receptor (beta chain) was carried out in a study of CD8 T cells in Susac syndrome. About the study: About 6 sequenced Susac syndrome patients had clinically active disease, while about 8 were in remission. Blood was drawn from patients with Susac syndrome. At that point, they were therapy-naive, on corticosteroids, or on intravenous immunoglobulin alone.

Study observations and caveats: Clonal expansion did not appear in Susac syndrome CD4+ T cell repertoires.

RNA amounts of roughly 0.5 to 1 ug underwent reverse transcription with random hexamers. An immunoSEQ multiplex PCR amplified TCR beta CDR3 over 54 Vbeta and 13 Jbeta. TCRdb itself ran the immunoSEQ multiplex PCR reads through MiXCR, one entry per CDR3 protein. The data hold around 170,000 distinct CDR3 sequences, with 94% observed a single time. Note on this clonotype: The antigen is undetermined.

The receptor comes from a human donor with Susac syndrome. What was sequenced was CD4+ T cells from PBMCs.

The chain's CDR3 is CASSWGVRNNEQFF. The CDR3 coding sequence is TGTGCCAGCAGCTGGGGGGTTCGGAACAATGAGCAGTTCTTC. The chain employs TRBV11-2 and TRBJ2-1, with D tentatively TRBD2 (6 bases). CDR1 and CDR2 (germline): SGHAT, FQNNGV. Trimming shortened V by 4 bases and J by 5 bases, and 12 bases separated the two germline ends. This CDR3 spans 14 amino acids.